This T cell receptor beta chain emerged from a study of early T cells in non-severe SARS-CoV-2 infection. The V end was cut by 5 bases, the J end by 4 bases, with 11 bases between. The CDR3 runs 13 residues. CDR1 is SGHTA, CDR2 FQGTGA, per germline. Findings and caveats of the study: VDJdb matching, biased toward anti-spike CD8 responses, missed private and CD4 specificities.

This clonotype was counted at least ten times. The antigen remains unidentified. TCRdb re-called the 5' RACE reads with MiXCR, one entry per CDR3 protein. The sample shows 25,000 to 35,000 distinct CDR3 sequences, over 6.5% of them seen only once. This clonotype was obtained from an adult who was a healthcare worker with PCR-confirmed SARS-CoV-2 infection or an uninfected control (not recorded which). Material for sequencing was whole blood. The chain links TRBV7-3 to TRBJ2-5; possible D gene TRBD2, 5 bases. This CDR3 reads CASSRGKRETQYF. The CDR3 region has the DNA TGTGCCAGCAGCCGGGGAAAGAGAGAGACCCAGTACTTC.